In this sample, the clone carrying this T cell receptor (beta chain) turned up many times. The data derive from a study of regulatory T cells in long-lasting Graves disease. Time point here: newly diagnosed GD, antithyroid drugs for less than 3 months. Following extraction of RNA from PBMCs, that RNA was used to make the TCR library. The patients included were those that came from an endocrinology department in Xi'an, China. EDTA tubes collected nine milliliters of peripheral blood. Libraries of TCR beta came from iRepertoire HTBI primers plus Arm-PCR of CDR3 regions. MiXCR was run by TCRdb on the multiplex PCR reads, yielding one entry per CDR3 protein. The table records around 400,000 distinct CDR3 sequences, around 15% of them present only once. Sequencing was performed on peripheral blood mononuclear cells (PBMCs), taken at new diagnosis, from a patient treated with antithyroid drugs. The sequence derives from a female donor with Graves disease.

CDR3 DNA sequence: TGCGCCAGCACTAGCAGGGGGCGAGGCGAGCAGTACTTC. As protein: CASTSRGRGEQYF. The chain carries TRBV5-1 and TRBJ2-7, with 8 nucleotides matching TRBD1. Germline CDR1 is SGHRS and CDR2 is YFSETQ. Trimming at V came to 6 bases and at J to 6 bases, leaving 8 bases not matched to a gene. This CDR3 comprises 13 residues.